The TCR beta chain described here comes from a study of shared clonotypes between healthy human individuals. Study-level background: Each donor's CD4 naive and CD4 memory cells filled three plates apiece, CD8 naive two, and CD8 memory one.

V lost 4 bases, J lost 1 base, and 5 bases lay in between. CDR1 is MNHEY, CDR2 SVGAGI, per germline. The CDR3 is made up of 13 amino acids. Sequencing was performed with immunoSEQ multiplex PCR; in TCRdb, only in-frame clones are kept and a portion is missing. The table lists some 2.1 million clones, over 85% of them singletons. Note on this clone: What it recognizes is unknown.

Study-level findings and limits: Despite large depth, rarefaction showed incomplete sorted-subset sequencing. Shared clonotypes: roughly 4.5% naive CD4, under 4% naive CD8, roughly 2.4% memory CD4, around 0.4% memory CD8.

Positively selected for CCR7, the CD45RO-negative cells used as naive CD8 cells excluded terminally differentiated effector memory CD45RA+ cells. This receptor was identified in a man aged 18 to 30 in good health. Sequenced input: naive CD8+ T cells sorted from blood. The gene calls are TRBV6-5 and TRBJ2-1; D is undetermined. The CDR3 loop reads CASSSQSYNEQFF. The CDR3 DNA is TGTGCCAGCAGTTCCCAATCCTACAATGAGCAGTTCTTC.